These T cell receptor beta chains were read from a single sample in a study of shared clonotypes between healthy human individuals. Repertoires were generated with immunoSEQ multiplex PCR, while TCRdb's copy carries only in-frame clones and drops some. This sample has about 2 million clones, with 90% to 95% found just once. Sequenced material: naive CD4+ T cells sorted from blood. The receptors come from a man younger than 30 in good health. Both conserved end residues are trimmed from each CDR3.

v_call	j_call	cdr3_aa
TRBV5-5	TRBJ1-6	ASSLWDSNSPLH
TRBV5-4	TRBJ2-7	ASSLSGNYEQY
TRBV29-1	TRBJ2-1	SVTRGSSYNEQF
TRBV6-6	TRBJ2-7	ASSPTRVSSEQY
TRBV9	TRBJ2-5	ASSPTGLAGVETQY
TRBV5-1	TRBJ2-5	ASSRTTGQETQY
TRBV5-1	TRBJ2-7	ASSPTGISYEQY
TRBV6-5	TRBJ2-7	ASSSAYEQY
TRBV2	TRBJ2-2	ASSDDRGPNTGELF
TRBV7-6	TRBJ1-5	ASSLRDRVSDQPQH
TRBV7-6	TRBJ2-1	ASSRWVAGAYNEQF
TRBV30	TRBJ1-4	AWSGTGGEKLF
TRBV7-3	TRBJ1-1	ASSLQGLSTEAF